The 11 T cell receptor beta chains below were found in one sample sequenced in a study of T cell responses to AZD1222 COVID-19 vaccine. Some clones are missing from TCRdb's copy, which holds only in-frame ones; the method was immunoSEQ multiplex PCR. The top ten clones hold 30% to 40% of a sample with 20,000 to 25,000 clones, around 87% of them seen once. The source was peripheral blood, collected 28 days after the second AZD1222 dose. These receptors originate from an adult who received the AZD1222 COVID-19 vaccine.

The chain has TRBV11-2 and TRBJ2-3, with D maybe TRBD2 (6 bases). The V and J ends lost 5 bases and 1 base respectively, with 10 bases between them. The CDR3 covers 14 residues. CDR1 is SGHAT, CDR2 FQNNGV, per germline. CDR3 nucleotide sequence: TGTGCCAGCAGCCCCCGACTAGGCACAGATACGCAGTATTTT. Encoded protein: CASSPRLGTDTQYF. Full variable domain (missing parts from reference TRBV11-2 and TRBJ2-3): EAGVAQSPRYKIIEKRQSVAFWCNPISGHATLYWYQQILGQGPKLLIQFQNNGVVDDSQLPKDRFSAERLKGVDSTLKIQPAKLEDSAVYLCASSPRLGTDTQYFGPGTRLTVL.

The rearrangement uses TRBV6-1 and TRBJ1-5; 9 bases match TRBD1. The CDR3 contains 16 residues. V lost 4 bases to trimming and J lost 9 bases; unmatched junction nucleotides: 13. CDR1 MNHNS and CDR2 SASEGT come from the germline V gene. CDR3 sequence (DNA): TGTGCCAGCAGTGGAGGACAGGGGCCTTCTCATCGGCCCCAGCATTTT. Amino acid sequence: CASSGGQGPSHRPQHF.

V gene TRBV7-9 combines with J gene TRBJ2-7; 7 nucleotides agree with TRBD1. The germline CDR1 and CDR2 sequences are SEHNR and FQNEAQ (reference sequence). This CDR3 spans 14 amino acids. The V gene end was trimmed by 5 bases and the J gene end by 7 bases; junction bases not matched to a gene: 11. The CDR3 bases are TGTGCCAGCAGCCCAACAGGGGCTACTTTTGAGCAGTACTTC. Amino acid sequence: CASSPTGATFEQYF.

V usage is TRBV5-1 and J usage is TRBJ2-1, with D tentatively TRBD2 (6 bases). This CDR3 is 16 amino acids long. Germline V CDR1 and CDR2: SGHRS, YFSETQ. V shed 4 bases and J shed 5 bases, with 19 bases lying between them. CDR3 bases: TGCGCCAGCAGCCCTTTACCGGCCCGGGGGAACAATGAGCAGTTCTTC. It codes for CASSPLPARGNNEQFF.

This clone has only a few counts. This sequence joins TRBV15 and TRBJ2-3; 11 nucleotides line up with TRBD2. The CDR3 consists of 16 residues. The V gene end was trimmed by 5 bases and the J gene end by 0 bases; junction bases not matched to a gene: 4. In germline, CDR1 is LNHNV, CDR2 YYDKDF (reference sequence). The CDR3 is CATSGGLAASTDTQYF. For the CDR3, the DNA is TGTGCCACCAGCGGGGGACTAGCGGCTAGCACAGATACGCAGTATTTT.

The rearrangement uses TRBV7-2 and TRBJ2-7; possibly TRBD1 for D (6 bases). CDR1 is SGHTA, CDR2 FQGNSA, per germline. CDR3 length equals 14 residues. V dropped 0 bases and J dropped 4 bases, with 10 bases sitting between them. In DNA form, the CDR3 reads TGTGCCAGCAGCTTAGCCCAGGGGATTTACGAGCAGTACTTC. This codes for CASSLAQGIYEQYF.

Here the CDR3 reads CASRDGASEQFF. The CDR3, as DNA: TGTGCCAGCAGGGATGGGGCGAGTGAGCAGTTCTTC. The gene calls are TRBV6-5 and TRBJ2-1; D perhaps matches TRBD1 (5 bases). Germline CDR1 MNHEY, CDR2 SVGAGI. With 6 bases removed from V and 9 bases from J, the gap between germline ends came to 12 bases. The CDR3 has 12 residues.

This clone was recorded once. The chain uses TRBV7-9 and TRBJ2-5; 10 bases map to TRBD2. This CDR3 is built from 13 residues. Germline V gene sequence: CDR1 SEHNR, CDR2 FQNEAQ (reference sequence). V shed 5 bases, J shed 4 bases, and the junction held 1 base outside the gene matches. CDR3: CASSRTSGETQYF. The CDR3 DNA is TGTGCCAGCAGCCGGACTAGCGGAGAGACCCAGTACTTC.

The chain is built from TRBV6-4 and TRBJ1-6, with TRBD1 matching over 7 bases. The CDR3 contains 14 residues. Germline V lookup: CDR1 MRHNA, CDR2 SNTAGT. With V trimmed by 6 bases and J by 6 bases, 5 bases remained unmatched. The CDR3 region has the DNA TGTGCCAGCAGGGCCGGGACAGCTAATTCACCCCTCCACTTT. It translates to CASRAGTANSPLHF.

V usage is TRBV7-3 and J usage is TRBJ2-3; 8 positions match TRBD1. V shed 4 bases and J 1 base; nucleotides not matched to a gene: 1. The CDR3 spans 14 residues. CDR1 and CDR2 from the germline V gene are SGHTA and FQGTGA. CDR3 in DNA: TGTGCCAGCAGCTCGGACAGGGGCACAGATACGCAGTATTTT. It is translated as CASSSDRGTDTQYF.

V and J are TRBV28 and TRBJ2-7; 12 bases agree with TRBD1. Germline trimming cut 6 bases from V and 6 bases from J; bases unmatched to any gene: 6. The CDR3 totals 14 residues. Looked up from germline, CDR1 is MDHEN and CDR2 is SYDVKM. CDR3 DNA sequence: TGTGCCAGCAGCTCGGGACAGGGGGCTGGCGAGCAGTACTTC. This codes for CASSSGQGAGEQYF.